These 18 T cell receptor beta chains were all obtained from the same sample, sequenced in a study of blood T cell repertoires in COVID-19. Libraries were prepared by immunoSEQ multiplex PCR; TCRdb keeps only in-frame clonotypes and omits some of them. In the table there are about 160,000 clones, roughly 85% of which are singletons. Specimen: peripheral blood. The receptors come from a woman in her forties or fifties with COVID-19, enrolled during active disease.

The chain links TRBV7-9 to TRBJ2-7, with 10 nucleotides matching TRBD1. Germline lookup yields CDR1 SEHNR and CDR2 FQNEAQ (reference sequence). With V trimmed by 4 bases and J by 2 bases, 8 bases remained unmatched. This CDR3 is 16 amino acids long. CDR3 amino acids: CASSSGTGTGAYEQYF. The CDR3 DNA follows: TGTGCCAGCAGCTCCGGGACGGGGACAGGGGCCTACGAGCAGTACTTC.

This clone was counted a single time. The chain has TRBV20-1 and TRBJ2-1, with 15 bases aligning to TRBD2. The CDR3 is made up of 15 amino acids. V was pared by 3 bases and J by 8 bases, with 5 bases of the junction left unmatched. The germline V gene encodes CDR1 DFQATT and CDR2 SNEGSKA (reference sequence). CDR3 coding DNA: TGCAGTGCTAGTAGGACTAGCGGGGGGGGCTATGAGCAGTTCTTC. Its protein is CSASRTSGGGYEQFF.

J is TRBJ1-2 and V is TRBV4-3; D might be TRBD1 (6 bases). This CDR3 is built from 15 residues. With 0 bases removed from V and 4 bases from J, the gap between germline ends came to 12 bases. Germline lookup yields CDR1 LGHNA and CDR2 YSLEER. CDR3 in DNA: TGCGCCAGCAGCCAAGATTGGGGGCGCGGCTATGGCTACACCTTC. Translating gives CASSQDWGRGYGYTF.

This chain joins TRBV19 and TRBJ2-6; TRBD1 might be the D (5 bases). This CDR3 spans 19 amino acids. With 3 bases removed from V and 2 bases from J, the gap between germline ends came to 20 bases. Per the germline V gene, CDR1 is LNHDA and CDR2 is SQIVND (reference sequence). DNA of the CDR3: TGTGCCAGTAGTATGGTCGCGTGGCAGGGCGAGACTGGGGCCAACGTCCTGACTTTC. This codes for CASSMVAWQGETGANVLTF.

V usage is TRBV21-1 and J usage is TRBJ2-3; the DNA was not used to check the table's D call, TRBD1. TRBV21-1 has pseudogene status. This CDR3 has 16 residues. The CDR3 region has the DNA TGTGCCAGCAGCAAAGCCGGGGTCAGGGGGACAGATACGCAGTATTTT. Protein: CASSKAGVRGTDTQYF.

The chain recombines TRBV5-1 with TRBJ1-5; 8 bases are a match to TRBD1. This CDR3 comprises 15 residues. V trimming: 4 bases; J trimming: 1 base; junction bases outside the gene matches: 4. Germline CDR1 SGHRS, CDR2 YFSETQ. The CDR3 loop reads CASSLQGGSNQPQHF. Here the CDR3 DNA reads TGCGCCAGCAGCCTACAGGGGGGCAGCAATCAGCCCCAGCATTTT.

J is TRBJ1-1 and V is TRBV19, with TRBD1 as a possible D gene (5 bases). V was trimmed by 6 bases and J by 0 bases, leaving 8 bases between them. This CDR3 is built from 13 residues. Per germline, CDR1 LNHDA and CDR2 SQIVND (reference sequence). CDR3: CASRQEMNTEAFF. The CDR3 bases are TGTGCCAGTAGACAGGAGATGAACACTGAAGCTTTCTTT.

This sequence joins TRBV7-9 and TRBJ2-5; D might be TRBD2 (5 bases). The CDR3 sequence is 14 residues long. Germline loops: CDR1 SEHNR, CDR2 FQNEAQ (reference sequence). Deletions cut 3 bases from V and 1 base from J, with 9 bases between. Here the CDR3 DNA reads TGTGCCAGCAGCTTTACGGGGATCCAAGAGACCCAGTACTTC. Translation: CASSFTGIQETQYF.

The chain employs TRBV5-4 and TRBJ2-1; 14 nucleotides match TRBD2. The V segment lost 4 bases and the J segment 7 bases; nucleotides outside the gene matches: 13. Germline V gives CDR1 SGHNT, CDR2 YYREEE (reference sequence). This CDR3 contains 18 residues. CDR3 in amino acids: CASSADSTSGGAGNEQFF. CDR3 sequence (DNA): TGTGCCAGCAGCGCAGATTCGACTAGCGGGGGGGCTGGGAATGAGCAGTTCTTC.

This clone was seen more than once but under ten times. V is TRBV4-1 and J is TRBJ1-1; D uncertain. The CDR3 runs to 15 residues. Trimming removed 2 bases from V and 6 bases from J, with 16 bases in between. Germline CDR1 MGHRA, CDR2 YSYEKL. CDR3 sequence (DNA): TGCGCCAGCAGCCAAAAAACGCCGGGGATCGCTGAAGCTTTCTTT. Protein sequence: CASSQKTPGIAEAFF.

This clone was seen just once. The chain carries TRBV30 and TRBJ2-1, with D maybe TRBD2 (6 bases). Germline V lookup: CDR1 GTSNPN, CDR2 SVGIG (reference sequence). V was trimmed by 3 bases and J by 1 base, leaving 19 bases between them. The CDR3 runs to 17 residues. The CDR3 DNA sequence: TGTGCCTGGAGGACTAGAAAGGGTCTAGGGTCCTACAATGAGCAGTTCTTC. Amino acid sequence: CAWRTRKGLGSYNEQFF.

This chain joins TRBV7-3 and TRBJ2-1; TRBD1 matches at 9 bases. Germline CDR1 is SGHTA and CDR2 is FQGTGA. Germline trimming cut 4 bases from V and 4 bases from J; bases unmatched to any gene: 8. This CDR3 region has 16 residues. The chain's CDR3 is CASSSPGQGIYNEQFF. The CDR3 nucleotides are TGTGCCAGCAGCTCGCCGGGACAGGGAATTTACAATGAGCAGTTCTTC.

This clone showed up just once. The chain has TRBV13 and TRBJ2-7; TRBD1 matches at 7 bases. Germline CDR1 PRHDT, CDR2 FYEKMQ (reference sequence). The V segment lost 10 bases and the J segment 2 bases; nucleotides outside the gene matches: 5. This CDR3 has 12 amino acids. The CDR3 DNA reads TGTGCCACAAGCAGGGGGACCTACGAGCAGTACTTC. This encodes CATSRGTYEQYF.

With respect to this clone: The sample carries other DNA sequences with the same CDR3. This chain uses TRBV3-1 (or the pseudogene TRBV3-2) with TRBJ2-3; D ambiguous. The CDR3 is 14 residues long. V was cut by 1 base and J by 0 bases, with 5 bases left in between. Germline CDR1 and CDR2: LGHDT and YNNKEL (reference sequence). The chain's CDR3 is CASSQGASTDTQYF. As DNA, the CDR3 is TGTGCCAGCAGCCAAGGGGCTAGCACAGATACGCAGTATTTT.

The gene calls are TRBV5-1 and TRBJ2-2; D might be TRBD2 (6 bases). The CDR3 is 15 residues long. Trimming left V 3 bases short and J 0 bases short, with 9 bases between. CDR1 is SGHRS and CDR2 is YFSETQ in the germline V gene. CDR3: CASSSGRSNTGELFF. The DNA for the CDR3 is TGCGCCAGCAGCTCAGGGAGGTCGAACACCGGGGAGCTGTTTTTT.

The CDR3 loop reads CASSRTSGGAYNEQFF. The CDR3 DNA reads TGTGCCAGCAGTCGGACTAGCGGGGGGGCCTACAATGAGCAGTTCTTC. The gene calls are TRBV6-2 or TRBV6-3 and TRBJ2-1, with 15 bases matching TRBD2. The V and J ends lost 5 bases and 2 bases, in that order; junction bases with no gene match: 1. The CDR3 runs 16 residues. Germline-derived CDR1 and CDR2 are MNHEY and SVGEGT.

The DNA for the CDR3 is TGCAGCGTTGAAGCCCTTCAGGGGTTTCTAGCCAAAAACATTCAGTACTTC. It is translated as CSVEALQGFLAKNIQYF. The chain recombines TRBV29-1 with TRBJ2-4; weak D call: TRBD1 (6 bases). Trimming removed 1 base from V and 0 bases from J, with 16 bases in between. Germline V CDR1 and CDR2: SQVTM, ANQGSEA. The CDR3 has 17 residues.

The chain employs TRBV19 and TRBJ2-2; 8 bases map to TRBD1. Germline values: CDR1 LNHDA, CDR2 SQIVND (reference sequence). The CDR3 consists of 15 residues. V lost 4 bases and J lost 6; bases outside the gene matches: 7. The CDR3 sequence: CASSKTTGEAGELFF. The CDR3 bases are TGTGCCAGTAGTAAGACGACAGGGGAAGCCGGGGAGCTGTTTTTT.